This entry concerns a single T cell receptor beta chain. TCRdb keeps only in-frame clones here, not all; method: immunoSEQ multiplex PCR. Among approximately 79,000 clones listed, 85% to 95% were seen once. The CDR3 is made up of 14 amino acids. J was trimmed by 2 bases and V by 3 bases; bases with no gene match: 1. Germline V lookup: CDR1 MNHNS, CDR2 SASEGT. The entry originates in a study of technical replicates of blood from several donors. Material for sequencing was T cells isolated from PBMCs. This chain links TRBV6-1 with TRBJ2-3, with 8 nucleotides matching TRBD1. The receptor was isolated from a human donor in good health. For the CDR3, the DNA is TGTGCCAGCAGTGAGGACAGGGCCACAGATACGCAGTATTTT. Translation: CASSEDRATDTQYF.